The count of the clone carrying this T cell receptor (beta chain) is one. What it binds is unknown. These data come from a study of cytomegalovirus exposure and HLA in healthy donors. Overall study findings and caveats: Listed as cytomegalovirus-associated were 150 to 200 TCR beta chains. Later on, a genetic analysis was performed. It linked a missense variant in DCLRE1C with V- and J-gene trimming of TCR beta. A prior analysis recorded that most TCR beta V segments were productive about 87% or about 30% of the time. An analysis was carried out later, and it reportedly showed fewer N-insertions in an Asian-associated ancestry cluster than the approximately 680-donor mean.

A multiplex PCR was run with 60 Vbeta primers and 13 Jbeta primers. Clones were read by immunoSEQ multiplex PCR, and TCRdb kept only the in-frame ones, dropping some. The sample has about 62,000 clones, roughly 80% seen once. Source material: PBMCs. The receptor comes from a woman aged 30 to 39 in good health and CMV-seronegative.

CDR3 sequence: CAGQDRKAYNEQFF. As DNA, the CDR3 is TGTGCCGGACAGGACAGGAAAGCCTACAATGAGCAGTTCTTC. The rearrangement links TRBV30 to TRBJ2-1; 7 bases map to TRBD1. The CDR3 sequence is 14 residues long. Germline-derived CDR1 and CDR2 are GTSNPN and SVGIG (reference sequence). V shed 8 bases, J shed 2 bases, and the junction held 9 bases outside the gene matches.